This T cell receptor (beta chain) appears in the sequencing data of a study of blood T cell repertoires in COVID-19. Sequencing was performed with immunoSEQ multiplex PCR; in TCRdb, only in-frame clones are kept and a portion is missing. In the table there are 250,000 to 400,000 clones, around 87% of which are singletons. The V end was cut by 3 bases, the J end by 3 bases, with 12 bases between. Germline V gene sequence: CDR1 SGHVS, CDR2 FQNEAQ. The CDR3 is 15 amino acids. The receptor's source is a man between 50 and 59 years old with active or convalescent COVID-19. Sample: peripheral blood. This chain links TRBV7-8 with TRBJ1-5, with D tentatively TRBD1 (6 bases). Written as DNA, the CDR3 is TGTGCCAGCAGCTTGTCCGGACAGTCCAATCAGCCCCAGCATTTT. Translated: CASSLSGQSNQPQHF.